This T cell receptor beta chain came from a study of shared clonotypes between healthy human individuals. Per the study methods: Junction-only sequences without quality scores came from ImmunoSEQ, so filtering differed. The assay was immunoSEQ multiplex PCR, and TCRdb's table has in-frame clones only and misses some. Clone size and the V and J calls come from that table; the DNA yielded D and trimming. Counted here are some 2,000,000 clones, approximately 96% occurring once; the ten biggest clones make up around 0.13%. The germline gives CDR1 MNHNS, CDR2 SASEGT. The length of the CDR3 is 13 residues. The V and J ends lost 6 bases and 4 bases respectively, with 12 bases between them. The study drew its donors from healthy HIV-negative adults without recent acute infections or vaccinations. In the CD4+ fraction, cells were divided into CD45RA+ naive and CD45RA-negative memory subsets.

V is TRBV6-1 and J is TRBJ1-1; D is ambiguous. The sequenced sample consisted of naive CD4+ T cells sorted from blood. This sample's subset: CD45RA+ positively selected. This receptor was obtained from a young man in good health. CDR3 nucleotides: TGTGCCAGCAGCCTCGCAGGCCGCACTGAAGCTTTCTTT. This gives the protein CASSLAGRTEAFF.